These 6 T cell receptor beta chains share one sample of origin, sequenced in a study of shared clonotypes between healthy human individuals. TCRdb keeps only in-frame clones here, not all; method: immunoSEQ multiplex PCR. The sample lists about 520,000 clones, 81% occurring once. Sequenced: PBMCs. These receptor sequences come from a woman aged 40 to 55 in good health. Some clones in this sample may be carry-over from other donors' samples.

This clone showed up many times. This sample includes further DNA sequences coding for the same CDR3. The V and J genes are TRBV10-3 and TRBJ1-5, with TRBD1 matching 7 bases. The CDR3 sequence is 18 residues long. CDR1 is ENHRY and CDR2 is SYGVKD in the germline V gene. The V and J ends lost 3 bases and 3 bases, in that order; junction bases with no gene match: 14. The CDR3 loop reads CAISDRERTGPLNQPQHF. In DNA form, the CDR3 reads TGTGCCATCAGTGATCGCGAAAGGACAGGACCCCTCAATCAGCCCCAGCATTTT.

The genes are TRBV5-1 and TRBJ2-1, with 13 bases aligning to TRBD2. Germline-derived CDR1 and CDR2 are SGHRS and YFSETQ. This CDR3 is 19 amino acids long. V lost 4 bases, J lost 1 base, and 11 bases stayed unmatched. The CDR3: CASSRGLAGDPYSYNEQFF. CDR3 DNA: TGCGCCAGCAGCCGAGGACTAGCGGGAGACCCTTATTCCTACAATGAGCAGTTCTTC.

The count of this clone is one. DNA for the CDR3: TGTGCCAGCAGCCGGGTGGGAAGGGGCTACGAGCAGTACTTC. Translating it yields CASSRVGRGYEQYF. This chain connects TRBV5-6 to TRBJ2-7; tentative D call: TRBD1 (5 bases). V was trimmed by 4 bases and J by 3 bases, leaving 14 bases between them. Germline V gene data show CDR1 as SGHDT and CDR2 as YYEEEE. The CDR3 loop spans 14 amino acids.

The gene calls are TRBV19 and TRBJ1-1, with D tentatively TRBD1 (6 bases). This CDR3 region has 14 residues. V was shortened by 6 bases and J by 1 base, with 12 bases between the two germline ends. Germline V gene data show CDR1 as LNHDA and CDR2 as SQIVND (reference sequence). This CDR3 reads CASSTPGQNTEAFF. The DNA of the CDR3 is TGTGCCAGTAGCACACCGGGACAGAACACTGAAGCTTTCTTT.

The genes are TRBV19 and TRBJ1-5; 7 nucleotides align to TRBD1. The CDR3 is 15 amino acids. V was clipped by 6 bases and J by 5 bases; unmatched bases: 10. Germline CDR1 and CDR2: LNHDA and SQIVND (reference sequence). The CDR3 region is CASSPQAGGDQPQHF. CDR3 coding DNA: TGTGCCAGTAGCCCCCAGGCAGGGGGGGATCAGCCCCAGCATTTT.

This chain uses TRBV4-3 with TRBJ2-4; D is undetermined. Germline V gene data show CDR1 as LGHNA and CDR2 as YSLEER. V was cut by 0 bases and J by 9 bases, with 15 bases left in between. The CDR3 sequence is 15 residues long. The CDR3 protein is CASSQDRAHTVIQYF. The CDR3 bases are TGCGCCAGCAGCCAAGATCGGGCACATACAGTCATTCAGTACTTC.